The subject of this entry is one TCR beta chain. The use of a sample-barcoded 5' primer and a J-beta primer mix characterized a second PCR of about 7 to 12 cycles. MiXCR, applied by TCRdb to the 5' RACE reads, yields one record per CDR3 protein. This table holds under 2,000,000 distinct CDR3 sequences, less than 50% found once. In germline, CDR1 is KGHDR, CDR2 SFDVKD. The CDR3 is 17 residues long. The junction had 8 bases not matched to a gene; V was cut back by 4 bases and J by 1 base. The data belong to a study of blood T cells in healthy people across ages. The clonotype was recovered from a woman aged 35 to 49 in good health. The chain joins TRBV24-1 to TRBJ2-1; TRBD1 agrees at 8 bases. The specimen sequenced was blood. CDR3 DNA: TGTGCCACCAGTGAGCGCGGACAGGGAGTTTCCTACAATGAGCAGTTCTTC. Amino acid sequence: CATSERGQGVSYNEQFF.